Below, 6 T cell receptor beta chains from the same sample are listed, as sequenced in a study of T cells expressing NK-cell markers. Reanalyzing the 5' RACE reads, TCRdb keeps one entry per CDR3 protein, without DNA. In total, the table holds almost 450,000 distinct CDR3 sequences. What was sequenced was blood T cells: a sorted CD56 or NKG2C T cell subset, CD4+ or CD8+ T cells, or bulk PBMC T cells (not recorded which). Receptor source: a woman between 18 and 70 years old in good health.

The chain is built from TRBV10-3 and TRBJ2-3; TCRdb returns TRBD1, unconfirmable since there is no DNA. The CDR3 totals 14 residues. Germline V gene data show CDR1 as ENHRY and CDR2 as SYGVKD. The CDR3 protein is CAIKGAFSTDTQYF.

The V gene is TRBV11-1, the J gene TRBJ2-7; TCRdb lists TRBD2, though no DNA is available to test this call. Looked up from germline, CDR1 is SGHAT and CDR2 is FQDESV (reference sequence). This CDR3 spans 18 amino acids. The CDR3 reads CASSPPDYQIPGSYEQYF.

The chain employs TRBV20-1 and TRBJ1-2; TCRdb's D gene call, TRBD1, goes unchecked for lack of DNA. Germline-derived CDR1 and CDR2 are DFQATT and SNEGSKA (reference sequence). The CDR3 spans 14 residues. CDR3 loop: CSARPRTANYGYTF.

The rearrangement links TRBV28 to TRBJ2-1. This CDR3 region has 14 residues. CDR1 is MDHEN, CDR2 SYDVKM, per germline. The CDR3 here is CASSYIADYNEQFF. Together with reference TRBV28 and TRBJ2-1, the CDR3 gives the full variable domain: DVKVTQSSRYLVKRTGEKVFLECVQDMDHENMFWYRQDPGLGLRLIYFSYDVKMKEKGDIPEGYSVSREKKERFSLILESASTNQTSMYLCASSYIADYNEQFFGPGTRLTVL.

This chain joins TRBV29-1 and TRBJ2-1. The CDR3 contains 11 residues. Germline values: CDR1 SQVTM, CDR2 ANQGSEA. CDR3 amino acids: CSVARYNEQFF.

The V call is TRBV29-1, the J call TRBJ2-5; without DNA, the TCRdb call of TRBD2 cannot be checked. The CDR3 is made up of 12 amino acids. From germline, CDR1 is SQVTM and CDR2 ANQGSEA. This CDR3 is CSVTSGQETQYF.